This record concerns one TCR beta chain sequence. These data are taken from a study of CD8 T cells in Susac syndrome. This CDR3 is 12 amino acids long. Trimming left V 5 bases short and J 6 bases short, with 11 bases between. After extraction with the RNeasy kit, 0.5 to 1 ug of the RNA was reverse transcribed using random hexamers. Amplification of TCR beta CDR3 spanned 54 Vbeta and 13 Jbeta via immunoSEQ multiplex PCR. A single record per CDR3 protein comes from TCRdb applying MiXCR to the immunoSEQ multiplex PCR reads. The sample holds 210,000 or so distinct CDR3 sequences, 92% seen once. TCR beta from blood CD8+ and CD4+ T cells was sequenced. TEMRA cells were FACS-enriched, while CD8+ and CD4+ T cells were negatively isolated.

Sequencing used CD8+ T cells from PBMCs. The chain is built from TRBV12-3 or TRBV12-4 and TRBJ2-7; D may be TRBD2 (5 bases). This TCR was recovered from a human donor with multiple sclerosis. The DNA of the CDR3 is TGTGCCAGCAGTCCGAGTAGCGTCGAGCAGTACTTC. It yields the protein CASSPSSVEQYF.